The 27 T cell receptor beta chains reported below all come from one sample, sequenced in a study of sequential checkpoint blockade in melanoma. Documented treatment: randomized to nivolumab then ipilimumab (arm A) or the reverse (arm B). TCRdb's table, derived via immunoSEQ multiplex PCR, lists solely in-frame clones and lacks some. Seen here are tens of thousands of clones, 80% to 85% observed once, and the top ten hold 27%. Sequences were derived from CD8+ T cells sorted from blood (inferred from file names), sampled from a patient given nivolumab and ipilimumab in sequence. All receptors come from a human donor with melanoma.

V is TRBV7-8 and J is TRBJ2-1; 10 positions match TRBD2. The CDR3 runs 15 residues. Germline V lookup: CDR1 SGHVS, CDR2 FQNEAQ. The V gene end was trimmed by 3 bases and the J gene end by 5 bases; junction bases not matched to a gene: 4. The CDR3 DNA reads as TGTGCCAGCAGCTTTCTAGCGGGGGCCGACAATGAGCAGTTCTTC. Translated: CASSFLAGADNEQFF.

The genes are TRBV7-2 and TRBJ2-5; 9 nucleotides agree with TRBD2. Germline assignment: CDR1 SGHTA and CDR2 FQGNSA. This CDR3 contains 15 residues. V gave up 2 bases and J gave up 4 bases; unmatched junction bases: 5. CDR3 nucleotide sequence: TGTGCCAGCAGCTTACTGGCGGGAGGGGGAGAGACCCAGTACTTC. Translating gives CASSLLAGGGETQYF.

This clone appeared a single time. The J gene is TRBJ2-1, the V gene TRBV10-3; 8 bases are a match to TRBD2. Trimming took 3 bases from V and 4 from J; bases not matched to a gene: 5. In germline, CDR1 is ENHRY, CDR2 SYGVKD. The CDR3 is made up of 15 amino acids. For the CDR3, the DNA is TGTGCCATCAGTGACCCAAGCGGGGGATACAATGAGCAGTTCTTC. Translating gives CAISDPSGGYNEQFF.

This clone came up a few times. The J gene is TRBJ2-7, the V gene TRBV5-1, with 11 bases aligning to TRBD2. J gave up 2 bases and V 2 bases, and 3 bases lay outside the gene matches. The CDR3 extends over 15 amino acids. Germline lookup yields CDR1 SGHRS and CDR2 YFSETQ. CDR3 DNA sequence: TGCGCCAGCAGCTTTACTAGCGGGAGAACCTACGAGCAGTACTTC. It yields the protein CASSFTSGRTYEQYF.

This clone has a handful of counts. The chain employs TRBV30 and TRBJ1-4, with TRBD1 identical over 9 bases. V gave up 4 bases and J gave up 5 bases; unmatched junction bases: 2. The CDR3 covers 13 residues. Germline loops: CDR1 GTSNPN, CDR2 SVGIG (reference sequence). DNA for the CDR3: TGTGCCTGGATTGGACAGGGGAATGAAAAACTGTTTTTT. Translating it yields CAWIGQGNEKLFF.

The J gene is TRBJ2-7, the V gene TRBV6-5; D unclear. The CDR3 is 16 amino acids. Germline V CDR1 and CDR2: MNHEY, SVGAGI. V was shortened by 4 bases and J by 0 bases, with 16 bases between the two germline ends. CDR3 region: CASSSPRSGGSYEQYF. In nucleotides, the CDR3 is TGTGCCAGCAGTTCCCCCCGTTCAGGTGGCTCCTACGAGCAGTACTTC.

The rearrangement joins TRBV5-4 to TRBJ1-1; the D gene is possibly TRBD1 (5 bases). This CDR3 is built from 15 residues. The V end lost 6 bases, the J end lost 4 bases, and 19 bases lay between the germline ends. Germline lookup yields CDR1 SGHNT and CDR2 YYREEE (reference sequence). In nucleotides, the CDR3 is TGTGCCAGCATAGCTTGGGGGGATTATAGCACTGAAGCTTTCTTT. The encoded protein is CASIAWGDYSTEAFF.

By its share, this clone is medium-sized. The genes are TRBV7-9 and TRBJ1-5; no clear D gene. CDR1 SEHNR and CDR2 FQNEAQ come from the germline V gene (reference sequence). Between the trimmed V and J ends, which lost 1 base and 9 bases, there was a span of 7 bases. The CDR3 is 12 amino acids. The CDR3 sequence is CASSLGPRPQHF. The CDR3 nucleotides are TGTGCCAGCAGCTTAGGGCCTCGGCCCCAGCATTTT. The whole variable domain, remainder taken from reference TRBV7-9 and TRBJ1-5, is DTGVSQNPRHKITKRGQNVTFRCDPISEHNRLYWYRQTLGQGPEFLTYFQNEAQLEKSRLLSDRFSAERPKGSFSTLEIQRTEQGDSAMYLCASSLGPRPQHFGDGTRLSIL.

The chain recombines TRBV6-1 with TRBJ2-7, with TRBD2 matching over 7 bases. V dropped 1 base and J dropped 2; count of bases not matched to a gene: 5. The CDR3 is made up of 15 amino acids. The germline V gene encodes CDR1 MNHNS and CDR2 SASEGT. The DNA for the CDR3 is TGTGCCAGCAGTGAAGGGATAAGCGGGGCCTACGAGCAGTACTTC. It codes for CASSEGISGAYEQYF.

The rearrangement joins TRBV2 to TRBJ2-3, with a possible D match to TRBD1 (6 bases). CDR3 size: 15 residues. The germline CDR1 and CDR2 sequences are SNHLY and FYNNEI. V lost 6 bases to trimming and J lost 6 bases, with 19 bases between them. The CDR3 coding sequence is TGTGCCAGCAGCGACAGGAGACTGCCGGGGGATACGCAGTATTTT. Protein product: CASSDRRLPGDTQYF.

This rearrangement joins TRBV2 to TRBJ1-2; 8 nucleotides align to TRBD1. Germline V CDR1 and CDR2: SNHLY, FYNNEI. V dropped 9 bases and J dropped 4; count of bases not matched to a gene: 1. The CDR3 runs 11 residues. The CDR3: CARTGAYGYTF. CDR3 DNA: TGTGCCAGGACAGGGGCCTATGGCTACACCTTC. Supplemented by reference TRBV2 and TRBJ1-2, the full variable domain reads EPEVTQTPSHQVTQMGQEVILRCVPISNHLYFYWYRQILGQKVEFLVSFYNNEISEKSEIFDDQFSVERPDGSNFTLKIRSTKLEDSAMYFCARTGAYGYTFGSGTRLTVV.

This clone was found a few times. The chain carries TRBV27 and TRBJ2-7, with TRBD2 matching over 7 bases. The germline V gene has CDR1 MNHEY and CDR2 SMNVEV (reference sequence). With 3 bases clipped from V and 4 bases from J, the junction kept 12 bases outside the gene matches. There are 16 residues in the CDR3. CDR3 amino acids: CASSFSPGTIYYEQYF. The CDR3 nucleotides read TGTGCCAGCAGTTTCTCCCCCGGGACTATATATTACGAGCAGTACTTC.

The chain carries TRBV13 and TRBJ2-3; 9 nucleotides align to TRBD1. The CDR3 sequence is 14 residues long. V trimming: 5 bases; J trimming: 8 bases; junction bases outside the gene matches: 8. Germline V lookup: CDR1 PRHDT, CDR2 FYEKMQ (reference sequence). CDR3: CASSKTGGVSTQYF. CDR3 nucleotide sequence: TGTGCCAGCAGCAAGACAGGGGGTGTCTCTACGCAGTATTTT.

This chain links TRBV18 with TRBJ1-1, with D possibly TRBD1 on 5 matching bases. V lost 3 bases and J 4 bases, leaving 15 bases between the germline ends. Germline lookup yields CDR1 KGHSH and CDR2 LQKENI. The CDR3 has 15 amino acids. The CDR3 DNA follows: TGTGCCAGCTCACCTCGTCGAAGGGGAAGCACTGAAGCTTTCTTT. It codes for CASSPRRRGSTEAFF.

This clone was recorded once. The rearrangement joins TRBV7-2 to TRBJ2-5; D may be TRBD2 (6 bases). V lost 6 bases, J lost 2 bases, and 19 bases lay in between. CDR3 length equals 16 residues. CDR1 is SGHTA and CDR2 is FQGNSA in the germline V gene. CDR3 residues: CASSGLARIRQETQYF. CDR3 sequence (DNA): TGTGCCAGCAGTGGGCTAGCGAGGATAAGGCAAGAGACCCAGTACTTC. Full variable domain (rest looked up from reference TRBV7-2 and TRBJ2-5): GAGVSQSPSNKVTEKGKDVELRCDPISGHTALYWYRQSLGQGLEFLIYFQGNSAPDKSGLPSDRFSAERTGGSVSTLTIQRTQQEDSAVYLCASSGLARIRQETQYFGPGTRLLVL.

V gene TRBV6-6 combines with J gene TRBJ2-1; D is ambiguous. CDR3 length equals 10 residues. Looked up from germline, CDR1 is MNHNY and CDR2 is SVGAGI (reference sequence). Deletions cut 6 bases from V and 8 bases from J, with 5 bases between. Here the CDR3 reads CASSSDEQFF. The CDR3 coding sequence is TGTGCCAGCAGCTCGGATGAGCAGTTCTTC.

In this sample, this clone is medium-sized. This chain joins TRBV7-8 and TRBJ2-5; no reliable D call. The V end was cut by 1 base, the J end by 2 bases, with 5 bases between. Germline assignment: CDR1 SGHVS and CDR2 FQNEAQ. This CDR3 is 13 amino acids long. CDR3 in amino acids: CASSLDRQETQYF. In nucleotides, the CDR3 is TGTGCCAGCAGCTTAGACAGACAAGAGACCCAGTACTTC. Combining the CDR3 with reference TRBV7-8 and TRBJ2-5 gives the whole variable domain GAGVSQSPRYKVAKRGQDVALRCDPISGHVSLFWYQQALGQGPEFLTYFQNEAQLDKSGLPSDRFFAERPEGSVSTLKIQRTQQEDSAVYLCASSLDRQETQYFGPGTRLLVL.

This CDR3 reads CASSQITGAINEKLFF. The DNA for the CDR3 is TGTGCCAGCAGCCAAATAACAGGGGCCATTAATGAAAAACTGTTTTTT. The V call is TRBV14, the J call TRBJ1-4; 7 nucleotides match TRBD1. The germline CDR1 and CDR2 sequences are SGHDN and FVKESK. J was trimmed by 4 bases and V by 2 bases; bases with no gene match: 7. The CDR3 covers 16 residues.

The rearrangement uses TRBV10-2 and TRBJ2-7; D uncertain. V gave up 3 bases and J gave up 2 bases, with 5 bases separating them. Germline-derived CDR1 and CDR2 are WSHSY and SAAADI. The CDR3 contains 12 residues. The CDR3 DNA reads as TGCGCCAGCAGTGACCTCGCCTACGAGCAGTACTTC. Its protein is CASSDLAYEQYF.

The V gene is TRBV5-1, the J gene TRBJ2-7; D may be TRBD2 (5 bases). The germline V gene has CDR1 SGHRS and CDR2 YFSETQ. The CDR3 consists of 13 residues. Trimming pared 4 bases from V and 6 bases from J, leaving 14 bases between. This chain's CDR3 is CASSLTSLGEQYF. CDR3 sequence (DNA): TGCGCCAGCAGCCTTACTAGTTTGGGCGAGCAGTACTTC.

This rearrangement joins TRBV6-4 to TRBJ2-1; 8 bases fit TRBD2. Germline CDR1 is MRHNA and CDR2 is SNTAGT. With 2 bases clipped from V and 5 bases from J, the junction kept 5 bases outside the gene matches. There are 15 residues in the CDR3. CDR3 bases: TGTGCCAGCAGTGACGGGGTAGCGGGAAACAATGAGCAGTTCTTC. Residues: CASSDGVAGNNEQFF.

The J gene is TRBJ2-7, the V gene TRBV15; TRBD1 aligns across 7 bases. Looked up from germline, CDR1 is LNHNV and CDR2 is YYDKDF (reference sequence). V shed 6 bases and J 0 bases; nucleotides not matched to a gene: 5. This CDR3 is built from 14 residues. The CDR3 sequence is CATSTDRSSYEQYF. In DNA, the CDR3 is TGTGCCACCAGTACGGACAGGAGCTCCTACGAGCAGTACTTC.

The gene calls are TRBV27 and TRBJ2-1; D remains ambiguous. The CDR3 sequence is 15 residues long. V shed 7 bases and J shed 0 bases, with 13 bases lying between them. Per the germline V gene, CDR1 is MNHEY and CDR2 is SMNVEV (reference sequence). The CDR3 region has the DNA TGTGCCAGCAAAATTGGCCTGGCCTCCTACAATGAGCAGTTCTTC. Amino acids: CASKIGLASYNEQFF.

The gene calls are TRBV6-5 and TRBJ2-7; D is uncertain. CDR3 length: 13 amino acids. V lost 4 bases and J 4 bases, leaving 11 bases between the germline ends. In germline, CDR1 is MNHEY, CDR2 SVGAGI. The CDR3 sequence: CASSSGPTYEQYF. DNA of the CDR3: TGTGCCAGCAGTTCTGGGCCTACTTACGAGCAGTACTTC.

The chain joins TRBV2 to TRBJ2-7; maybe TRBD1 (6 bases). CDR3 size: 11 residues. V lost 5 bases to trimming and J lost 4 bases, with 6 bases between them. Germline lookup yields CDR1 SNHLY and CDR2 FYNNEI. CDR3 coding DNA: TGTGCCAGCAGTACAGGGTACGAGCAGTACTTC. Translating gives CASSTGYEQYF.

This sequence joins TRBV4-1 and TRBJ2-7; D possibly corresponds to TRBD1 (6 bases). The V end lost 1 base, the J end lost 4 bases, and 14 bases lay between the germline ends. The germline V gene encodes CDR1 MGHRA and CDR2 YSYEKL. The CDR3 is 15 residues long. Here the CDR3 DNA reads TGCGCCAGCAGCCAAGGTAGGGGGAACCATTACGAGCAGTACTTC. This encodes CASSQGRGNHYEQYF.

The chain couples TRBV7-9 to TRBJ2-1; D remains unclear. The CDR3 has 12 residues. The germline V gene has CDR1 SEHNR and CDR2 FQNEAQ (reference sequence). V was pared by 3 bases and J by 7 bases, with 7 bases between. CDR3 sequence reads: CASSFRVNEQFF. Here the CDR3 DNA reads TGTGCCAGCAGCTTCCGTGTTAATGAGCAGTTCTTC.